The clone carrying this T cell receptor (beta chain) was recorded once. This sample was taken from a study of blood T cell repertoires in COVID-19. Study-level background: The origin of the acute and convalescent COVID-19 samples was the United States, Italy and Spain. Sample material is recorded as cDNA or gDNA derived from T cells, B-cell-depleted T cells, or PBMCs.

Authors' analysis steps: For nucleated cells, counts were estimated from reference gene primer amplification. Generated by immunoSEQ multiplex PCR, the TCRdb table keeps only in-frame clones and is missing some. V, J and clone size reflect that table, while D and trimming were determined from the DNA. In the table there are about 150,000 clones, about 80% of which are singletons. The V and J ends lost 6 bases and 4 bases, in that order; junction bases with no gene match: 6. Germline V gene sequence: CDR1 MDHEN, CDR2 SYDVKM. The CDR3 loop spans 13 amino acids. Sequencing used peripheral blood. The origin of this receptor is a man aged 65 to 85 who had recovered from COVID-19. This chain connects TRBV28 to TRBJ2-7; 7 bases fit TRBD1. Written as DNA, the CDR3 is TGTGCCAGCAGCCCAGGGGGTGGGTACGAGCAGTACTTC. Its protein is CASSPGGGYEQYF.